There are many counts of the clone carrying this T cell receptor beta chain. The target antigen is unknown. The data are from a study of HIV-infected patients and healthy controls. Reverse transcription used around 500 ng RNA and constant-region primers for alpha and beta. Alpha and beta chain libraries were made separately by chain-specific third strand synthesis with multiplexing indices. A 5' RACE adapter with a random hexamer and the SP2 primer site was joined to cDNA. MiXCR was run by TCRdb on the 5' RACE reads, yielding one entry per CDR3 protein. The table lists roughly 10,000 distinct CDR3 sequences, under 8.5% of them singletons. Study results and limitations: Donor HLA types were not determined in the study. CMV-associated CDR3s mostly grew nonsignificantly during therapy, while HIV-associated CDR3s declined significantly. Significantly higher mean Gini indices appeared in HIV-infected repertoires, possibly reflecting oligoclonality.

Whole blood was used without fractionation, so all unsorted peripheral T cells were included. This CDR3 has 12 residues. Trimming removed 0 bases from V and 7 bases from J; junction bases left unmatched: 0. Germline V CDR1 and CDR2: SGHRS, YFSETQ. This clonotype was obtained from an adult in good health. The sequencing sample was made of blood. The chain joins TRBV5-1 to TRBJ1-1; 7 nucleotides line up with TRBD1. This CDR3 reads CASSLDRGEAFF. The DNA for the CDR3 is TGCGCCAGCAGCTTGGACAGGGGTGAAGCTTTCTTT.